The 5 T cell receptor beta chains below were found in one sample sequenced in a study of response to subunit inactivated influenza vaccine. TCRdb re-called the RT-PCR reads with MiXCR, one entry per CDR3 protein. Counted here are hundreds of thousands of distinct CDR3 sequences, approximately 18% occurring once; the ten biggest clones make up under 13%. Specimen: PBMCs from blood, collected roughly 5 days after vaccination. The receptors stem from a man aged 50 to 60 who received an inactivated influenza vaccine.

This chain links TRBV15 with TRBJ2-7; D not resolved. The CDR3 sequence is 12 residues long. V was pared by 1 base and J by 2 bases, with 3 bases between. Germline loops: CDR1 LNHNV, CDR2 YYDKDF (reference sequence). DNA of the CDR3: TGTGCCACCAGCAGAGCCCCCTACGAGCAGTACTTC. Translation gives CATSRAPYEQYF.

The CDR3 spells CASTSFGTEETQYF. The CDR3, as DNA: TGCGCCAGCACCTCGTTCGGGACAGAAGAGACCCAGTACTTC. This chain links TRBV5-1 with TRBJ2-5; 7 bases map to TRBD1. CDR3 size: 14 residues. The trim removed 6 bases at V and 3 bases at J, leaving 8 bases unmatched. Germline CDR1 reads SGHRS; CDR2 reads YFSETQ.

The rearrangement links TRBV11-3 to TRBJ2-1; TRBD1 matches at 7 bases. The CDR3 has 14 residues. Germline CDR1 SGHNT, CDR2 YENEEA. After removal of 4 bases from V and 8 bases from J, the junction contained 8 bases not matched to a gene. Here the CDR3 reads CASSYGQDFDEQFF. The CDR3 bases are TGTGCCAGCAGCTACGGACAGGATTTCGATGAGCAGTTCTTC.

This clonotype has only one observation. CDR3 bases: TGCAGTGCCCTTGGCCCCCCGAACACCGGGGAGCTGTTTTTT. Translating it yields CSALGPPNTGELFF. The J gene is TRBJ2-2, the V gene TRBV20-1; D is unresolved. CDR1 DFQATT and CDR2 SNEGSKA come from the germline V gene (reference sequence). Between the trimmed V and J ends, which lost 6 bases and 0 bases, there was a span of 11 bases. The CDR3 is made up of 14 amino acids.

This chain uses TRBV9 with TRBJ2-2, with D possibly matching TRBD2 (5 bases). This CDR3 contains 13 residues. V was cut by 0 bases and J by 8 bases, with 8 bases left in between. Germline assignment: CDR1 SGDLS and CDR2 YYNGEE. CDR3 DNA: TGTGCCAGCAGCGTAGTGTCGGGAGGGGAGCTGTTTTTT. Its translation is CASSVVSGGELFF.